Presented here are 30 T cell receptor beta chains from one specimen sequenced in a study of T cell clones after liver transplantation (dated by TCRdb to the late 2010s). The library was made by the immunoSEQ multiplex PCR assay. This is the immuneACCESS table as TCRdb keeps it, with only in-frame sequences that have V and J called. A part of the clones is gone; compared with another copy, unresolved V genes explain less than half, and the rest is unexplained. This sample has around 100,000 clones in its table, and 80% to 90% of those were observed once. The ten largest clones add up to roughly 3.1% of the sample. The specimen comprised CD4+ T cells from blood, sampled around 50 months after liver transplant. The receptors derive from a human patient who received a liver transplant. Some T cells present after a transplant may be cells of the graft donor.

The CDR3 nucleotides read TGTGCCAGCAGCTACGACAGGGCCCATAGCAATCAGCCCCAGCATTTT. It encodes CASSYDRAHSNQPQHF. The V gene is TRBV5-8, the J gene TRBJ1-5; 7 bases agree with TRBD1. CDR1 and CDR2 from the germline V gene are SGHTS and YDEGEE. With V trimmed by 3 bases and J by 0 bases, 6 bases remained unmatched. CDR3 length: 16 residues.

This chain's CDR3 is CASRVLDREEETQYF. CDR3 nucleotides: TGTGCCAGCAGGGTTTTGGACAGGGAAGAAGAGACCCAGTACTTC. The chain couples TRBV28 to TRBJ2-5; TRBD1 agrees at 8 bases. Germline V CDR1 and CDR2: MDHEN, SYDVKM. The CDR3 runs to 15 residues. The V gene end was trimmed by 6 bases and the J gene end by 3 bases; junction bases not matched to a gene: 9.

The gene calls are TRBV6-5 and TRBJ2-7; D is undetermined. Germline V gene data show CDR1 as MNHEY and CDR2 as SVGAGI. Trimming shortened V by 1 base and J by 1 base, and 8 bases separated the two germline ends. There are 14 residues in the CDR3. The CDR3 spells CASSYLALSYEQYF. The CDR3 DNA follows: TGTGCCAGCAGTTACTTGGCCCTATCCTACGAGCAGTACTTC.

The sample holds a few counts of this clone. The chain couples TRBV25-1 to TRBJ2-7, with D tentatively TRBD1 (9 bases). This CDR3 has 15 amino acids. Germline V gene data show CDR1 as MGHDK and CDR2 as SYGVNS. V was clipped by 4 bases and J by 6 bases, with 19 bases between them. The CDR3 DNA reads TGTGCCAGCAGTGCCCTTGACAGGGGGACTAGCGAGCAGTACTTC. As protein: CASSALDRGTSEQYF.

This clone appeared once. V usage is TRBV15 and J usage is TRBJ1-5; 9 bases are shared with TRBD1. V shed 1 base and J 4 bases; nucleotides not matched to a gene: 2. The CDR3 runs 15 residues. Germline V lookup: CDR1 LNHNV, CDR2 YYDKDF (reference sequence). CDR3 coding DNA: TGTGCCACCAGCAGAGCCGGGACAGGGAATCAGCCCCAGCATTTT. Translated: CATSRAGTGNQPQHF.

This sequence joins TRBV6-5 and TRBJ1-3, with D unclear. CDR3 length equals 11 residues. V shed 10 bases and J shed 4 bases, with 8 bases lying between them. CDR1 and CDR2 (germline): MNHEY, SVGAGI. The CDR3 DNA is TGTGCCACTTTCCTCGGAAACACCATATATTTT. Its translation is CATFLGNTIYF.

This clone was detected once. The gene calls are TRBV6-5 and TRBJ2-2; perhaps D is TRBD1 or TRBD2 (5 bases each). V was cut by 6 bases and J by 2 bases, with 13 bases left in between. Germline CDR1 is MNHEY and CDR2 is SVGAGI. The CDR3 has 15 residues. For the CDR3, the DNA is TGTGCCAGCAGATGGGGGTCAGCTAACACCGGGGAGCTGTTTTTT. Residues: CASRWGSANTGELFF.

In this sample, this clone turned up a few times. The V gene is TRBV10-3, the J gene TRBJ1-1; unclear D gene. V was pared by 6 bases and J by 2 bases, with 10 bases between. The CDR3 is 13 residues long. The germline gives CDR1 ENHRY, CDR2 SYGVKD. CDR3 protein: CAISRETNTEAFF. The CDR3 DNA follows: TGTGCCATCAGCCGGGAGACAAACACTGAAGCTTTCTTT.

The V gene is TRBV27, the J gene TRBJ1-1; D call uncertain. The CDR3 length is 15 residues. CDR1 is MNHEY and CDR2 is SMNVEV in the germline V gene (reference sequence). The ends were cut back, 6 bases at V and 0 bases at J, with 14 bases in the middle. The CDR3 coding sequence is TGTGCCAGCAGCCATCCCGCGCAGATGAACACTGAAGCTTTCTTT. Translating it yields CASSHPAQMNTEAFF.

The rearrangement uses TRBV10-1 and TRBJ1-5; 10 positions match TRBD1. Germline-derived CDR1 and CDR2 are WNHNN and SYGVQD (reference sequence). This CDR3 contains 18 residues. After removal of 5 bases from V and 0 bases from J, the junction contained 10 bases not matched to a gene. DNA of the CDR3: TGCGCCAGCAGTTCCCCGGGACAGGGGAGTTATAGCAATCAGCCCCAGCATTTT. It translates to CASSSPGQGSYSNQPQHF.

This chain joins TRBV19 and TRBJ2-3; 9 nucleotides match TRBD2. Looked up from germline, CDR1 is LNHDA and CDR2 is SQIVND (reference sequence). This CDR3 has 15 amino acids. Trimming at V came to 5 bases and at J to 0 bases, leaving 3 bases not matched to a gene. In nucleotides, the CDR3 is TGTGCCAGTAGTCGAAGCGGGAGGAGCACAGATACGCAGTATTTT. Translation gives CASSRSGRSTDTQYF.

This chain uses TRBV5-5 with TRBJ1-1, with D possibly being TRBD1 (6 bases). The V gene lost 4 bases and the J gene lost 4 bases, with 23 bases spanning the gap. This CDR3 has 17 amino acids. CDR1 and CDR2 (germline): SGHKS, YYEKEE (reference sequence). Here the CDR3 DNA reads TGTGCCAGCAGCCTCCAGACAGGCATGGTCCGGAGCACTGAAGCTTTCTTT. Its translation: CASSLQTGMVRSTEAFF.

V gene TRBV27 combines with J gene TRBJ2-1; 7 nucleotides line up with TRBD1. V gave up 2 bases and J gave up 0 bases; unmatched junction bases: 4. Germline values: CDR1 MNHEY, CDR2 SMNVEV (reference sequence). The CDR3 sequence is 16 residues long. The CDR3 bases are TGTGCCAGCAGTTTAACAGGGGTGACCTCCTACAATGAGCAGTTCTTC. Protein product: CASSLTGVTSYNEQFF.

The gene calls are TRBV12-5 and TRBJ1-1; D gene unclear. CDR1 is LGHNT and CDR2 is FRNRAP in the germline V gene. This CDR3 is built from 14 residues. Between the trimmed V and J ends, which lost 3 bases and 1 base, there was a span of 9 bases. CDR3 in amino acids: CASGLAPTNTEAFF. CDR3 nucleotide sequence: TGTGCTAGTGGTTTAGCCCCTACGAACACTGAAGCTTTCTTT.

This clone was found a few times. The CDR3 coding sequence is TGCGCCAGCAGCTTGGATGTGGGGACGCAGTATTTT. Its protein is CASSLDVGTQYF. This sequence joins TRBV5-1 and TRBJ2-3; D is undetermined. The CDR3 length is 12 residues. Trimming left V 0 bases short and J 9 bases short, with 8 bases between. Germline assignment: CDR1 SGHRS and CDR2 YFSETQ.

The chain carries TRBV29-1 and TRBJ2-1; perhaps TRBD1 as D (6 bases). V was shortened by 3 bases and J by 15 bases, with 15 bases between the two germline ends. The germline CDR1 and CDR2 sequences are SQVTM and ANQGSEA. The CDR3 sequence is 11 residues long. The CDR3 coding sequence is TGCAGCGTTGATACGGGACATGTGTTGTTCTTC. As protein: CSVDTGHVLFF.

The gene calls are TRBV6-5 and TRBJ1-2; 9 bases agree with TRBD1. Germline trimming cut 6 bases from V and 7 bases from J; bases unmatched to any gene: 9. CDR3 length: 14 residues. The germline gives CDR1 MNHEY, CDR2 SVGAGI. CDR3 nucleotide sequence: TGTGCCAGCAGATCCCCGGGACAGGGAACTGGCTACACCTTC. Protein sequence: CASRSPGQGTGYTF.

The rearrangement uses TRBV19 and TRBJ1-6; 9 nucleotides match TRBD1. V dropped 8 bases and J dropped 8; count of bases not matched to a gene: 7. The CDR3 loop spans 14 amino acids. Germline V gives CDR1 LNHDA, CDR2 SQIVND (reference sequence). CDR3 region: CASSPGQGYSPLHF. The CDR3 DNA reads as TGTGCCAGTTCCCCGGGACAGGGATATTCACCCCTCCACTTT.

This chain uses TRBV2 with TRBJ2-5, with D possibly being TRBD2 (7 bases). The V end was cut by 5 bases, the J end by 0 bases, with 13 bases between. This CDR3 has 15 amino acids. Germline V gives CDR1 SNHLY, CDR2 FYNNEI. For the CDR3, the DNA is TGTGCCAGCAGTCGGGGGGCCATGTACCAAGAGACCCAGTACTTC. Protein sequence: CASSRGAMYQETQYF.

The rearrangement joins TRBV5-4 to TRBJ1-1; tentatively, D is TRBD1 (5 bases). V was cut by 1 base and J by 1 base, with 8 bases left in between. The CDR3 is 14 amino acids. CDR1 and CDR2 (germline): SGHNT, YYREEE (reference sequence). The CDR3 bases are TGTGCCAGCAGCTTGAAAGGGGCGAACACTGAAGCTTTCTTT. It translates to CASSLKGANTEAFF.

The count of this clone is one. The chain links TRBV7-9 to TRBJ2-1; the D is unclear. This CDR3 spans 11 amino acids. The V and J ends lost 5 bases and 6 bases respectively, with 5 bases between them. Germline V gene sequence: CDR1 SEHNR, CDR2 FQNEAQ (reference sequence). CDR3 in amino acids: CASSPINEQFF. In nucleotides, the CDR3 is TGTGCCAGCAGCCCGATCAATGAGCAGTTCTTC.

V gene TRBV5-8 combines with J gene TRBJ1-4, with D perhaps TRBD1 (5 bases). The CDR3 covers 13 residues. Trimming removed 2 bases from V and 7 bases from J, with 9 bases in between. The germline CDR1 and CDR2 sequences are SGHTS and YDEGEE. CDR3 in amino acids: CASSFWGAEKLFF. CDR3 nucleotide sequence: TGTGCCAGCAGCTTTTGGGGCGCTGAAAAACTGTTTTTT. Full variable domain (missing parts from reference TRBV5-8 and TRBJ1-4): EAGVTQSPTHLIKTRGQQATLRCSPISGHTSVYWYQQALGLGLQFLLWYDEGEERNRGNFPPRFSGRQFPNYSSELNVNALELEDSALYLCASSFWGAEKLFFGSGTQLSVL.

The V and J genes are TRBV7-9 and TRBJ2-3, with 8 bases identical to TRBD1. The CDR3 runs to 16 residues. Germline V gene data show CDR1 as SEHNR and CDR2 as FQNEAQ (reference sequence). V shed 1 base, J shed 3 bases, and the junction held 6 bases outside the gene matches. The CDR3 DNA reads TGTGCCAGCAGCTTAGTAGGGCAGGGGGCAACAGATACGCAGTATTTT. Residues: CASSLVGQGATDTQYF.

V is TRBV6-4 and J is TRBJ2-7; 7 bases agree with TRBD2. This CDR3 region has 13 residues. Germline assignment: CDR1 MRHNA and CDR2 SNTAGT. Losses at the gene ends were 5 bases for V and 3 bases for J; bases not matched to a gene: 4. The CDR3 nucleotides are TGTGCCAGCAGTAAGCGGGAACGCTACGAGCAGTACTTC. Translated, it gives CASSKRERYEQYF.

The chain couples TRBV7-9 to TRBJ1-4; a weak D match, TRBD1 (5 bases). The germline V and J ends were trimmed by 0 bases and 7 bases, with 12 bases remaining between them. Germline V gene lookup returns CDR1 SEHNR and CDR2 FQNEAQ (reference sequence). The CDR3 loop spans 15 amino acids. The CDR3 spells CASSLAAGLGEKLFF. CDR3 nucleotides: TGTGCCAGCAGCTTAGCGGCAGGGTTAGGTGAAAAACTGTTTTTT.

V gene TRBV5-1 combines with J gene TRBJ1-4, with D perhaps matching TRBD1 (5 bases). The CDR3 extends over 16 amino acids. Trimming took off 0 bases at V and 7 bases at J, with 16 bases between the two ends. Looked up from germline, CDR1 is SGHRS and CDR2 is YFSETQ. This chain's CDR3 is CASSLGISTGGEKLFF. CDR3 coding DNA: TGCGCCAGCAGCTTGGGAATCTCCACCGGGGGTGAAAAACTGTTTTTT.

The chain has TRBV5-4 and TRBJ2-2; tentative D call: TRBD2 (6 bases). CDR3 length equals 13 residues. Trimming left V 4 bases short and J 14 bases short, with 18 bases between. Germline V gives CDR1 SGHNT, CDR2 YYREEE (reference sequence). CDR3 sequence (DNA): TGTGCCAGCAGCCTCCCGAATAGCGGACTTCTGTTTTTT. It is translated as CASSLPNSGLLFF.

The chain uses TRBV19 and TRBJ1-5, with D perhaps TRBD1 (6 bases). Trimming removed 5 bases from V and 2 bases from J, with 13 bases in between. This CDR3 comprises 15 residues. Germline loops: CDR1 LNHDA, CDR2 SQIVND (reference sequence). CDR3 sequence reads: CASSPPTGRNQPQHF. The CDR3 nucleotides read TGTGCCAGTAGTCCACCGACAGGCCGCAATCAGCCCCAGCATTTT.

The chain carries TRBV4-1 and TRBJ2-7; 10 positions match TRBD1. The CDR3 length is 15 residues. V lost 4 bases, J lost 5 bases, and 8 bases stayed unmatched. The germline V gene has CDR1 MGHRA and CDR2 YSYEKL. The CDR3 DNA sequence: TGCGCCAGCAGCCGAGCCGGGACAGGGGTCAACGAGCAGTACTTC. It yields the protein CASSRAGTGVNEQYF.

This clone was counted a few times. V and J are TRBV4-1 and TRBJ1-6; the D is unclear. Trimming removed 0 bases at V and 0 bases at J, with 6 bases between. The CDR3 length is 16 residues. CDR1 is MGHRA, CDR2 YSYEKL, per germline. CDR3 sequence: CASSQDRSSYNSPLHF. The CDR3 nucleotides are TGCGCCAGCAGCCAAGACCGGAGCTCCTATAATTCACCCCTCCACTTT.